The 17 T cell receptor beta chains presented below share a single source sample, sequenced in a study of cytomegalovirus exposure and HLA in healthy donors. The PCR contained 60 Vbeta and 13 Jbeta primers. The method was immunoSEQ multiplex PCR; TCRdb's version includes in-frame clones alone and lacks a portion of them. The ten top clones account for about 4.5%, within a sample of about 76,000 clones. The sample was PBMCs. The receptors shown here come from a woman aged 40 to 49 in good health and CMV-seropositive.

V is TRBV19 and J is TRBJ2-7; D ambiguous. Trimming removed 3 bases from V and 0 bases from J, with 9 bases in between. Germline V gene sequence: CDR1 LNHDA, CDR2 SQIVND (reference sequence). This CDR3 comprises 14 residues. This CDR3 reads CASSMRLNSYEQYF. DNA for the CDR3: TGTGCCAGTAGTATGAGGTTGAACTCCTACGAGCAGTACTTC.

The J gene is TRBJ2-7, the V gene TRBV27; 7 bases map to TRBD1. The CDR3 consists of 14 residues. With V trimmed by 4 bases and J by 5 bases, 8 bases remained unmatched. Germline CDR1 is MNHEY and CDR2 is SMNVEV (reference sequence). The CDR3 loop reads CASSSYRGSNEQYF. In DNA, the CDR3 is TGTGCCAGCAGTTCATACAGGGGTTCCAACGAGCAGTACTTC.

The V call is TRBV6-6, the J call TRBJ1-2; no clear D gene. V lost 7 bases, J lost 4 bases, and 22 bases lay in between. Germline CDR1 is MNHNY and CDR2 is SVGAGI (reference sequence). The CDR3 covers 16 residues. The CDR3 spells CASTLGGLLMGYGYTF. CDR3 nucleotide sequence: TGTGCCAGCACTCTTGGAGGTCTTTTGATGGGCTATGGCTACACCTTC.

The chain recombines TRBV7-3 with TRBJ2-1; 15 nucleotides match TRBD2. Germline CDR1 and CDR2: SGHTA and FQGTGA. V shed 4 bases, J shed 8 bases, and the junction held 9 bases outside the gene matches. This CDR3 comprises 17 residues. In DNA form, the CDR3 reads TGTGCCAGCAGCTCGCGGACTAGCGGGAGGGCGGGAGATGAGCAGTTCTTC. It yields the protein CASSSRTSGRAGDEQFF.

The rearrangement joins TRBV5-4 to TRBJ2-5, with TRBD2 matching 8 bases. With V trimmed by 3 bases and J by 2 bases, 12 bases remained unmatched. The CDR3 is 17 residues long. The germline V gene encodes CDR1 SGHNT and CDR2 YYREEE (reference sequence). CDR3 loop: CASSSRVGGGPQETQYF. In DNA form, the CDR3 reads TGTGCCAGCAGCTCCCGGGTTGGCGGGGGGCCGCAAGAGACCCAGTACTTC.

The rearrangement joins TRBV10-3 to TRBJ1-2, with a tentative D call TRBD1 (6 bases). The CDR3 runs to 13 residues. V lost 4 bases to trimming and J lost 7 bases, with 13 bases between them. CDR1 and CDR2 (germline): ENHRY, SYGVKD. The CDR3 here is CAISVPGDGGYTF. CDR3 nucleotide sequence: TGTGCCATCAGTGTGCCAGGGGACGGTGGCTACACCTTC.

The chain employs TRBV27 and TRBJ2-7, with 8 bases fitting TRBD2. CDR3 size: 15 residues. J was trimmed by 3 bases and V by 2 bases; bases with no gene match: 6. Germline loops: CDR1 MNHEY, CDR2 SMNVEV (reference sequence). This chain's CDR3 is CASSLIAGLNYEQYF. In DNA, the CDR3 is TGTGCCAGCAGTTTAATAGCGGGACTCAACTACGAGCAGTACTTC.

The CDR3 DNA sequence: TGCGCCAGCAGCAACAGGCGCGGTATTACAGGTTACTCTAACTATGGCTACACCTTC. Its translation is CASSNRRGITGYSNYGYTF. The chain uses TRBV5-1 and TRBJ1-2, with D tentatively TRBD1 (5 bases). This CDR3 region has 19 residues. Trimming stripped 4 bases from V and 0 bases from J, with 25 bases between. Germline CDR1 SGHRS, CDR2 YFSETQ.

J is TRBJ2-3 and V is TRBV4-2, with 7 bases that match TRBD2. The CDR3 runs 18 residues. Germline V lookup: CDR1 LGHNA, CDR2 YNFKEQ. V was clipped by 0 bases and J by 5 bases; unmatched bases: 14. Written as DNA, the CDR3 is TGTGCCAGCAGCCAAGATCTTGCGGGAGCGGGGTACGGAGATACGCAGTATTTT. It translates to CASSQDLAGAGYGDTQYF.

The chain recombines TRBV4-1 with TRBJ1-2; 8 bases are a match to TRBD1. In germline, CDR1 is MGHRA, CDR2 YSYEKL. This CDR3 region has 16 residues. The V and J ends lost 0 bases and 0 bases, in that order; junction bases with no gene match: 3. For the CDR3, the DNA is TGCGCCAGCAGCCAAGACAGGGGGCGATCTAACTATGGCTACACCTTC. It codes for CASSQDRGRSNYGYTF.

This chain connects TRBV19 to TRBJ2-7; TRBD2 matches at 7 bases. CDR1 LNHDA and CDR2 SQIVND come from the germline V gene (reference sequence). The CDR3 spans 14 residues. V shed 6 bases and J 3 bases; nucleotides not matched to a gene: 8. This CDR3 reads CASSRDYRVYEQYF. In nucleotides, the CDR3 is TGTGCCAGTAGCCGGGACTACCGGGTCTACGAGCAGTACTTC.

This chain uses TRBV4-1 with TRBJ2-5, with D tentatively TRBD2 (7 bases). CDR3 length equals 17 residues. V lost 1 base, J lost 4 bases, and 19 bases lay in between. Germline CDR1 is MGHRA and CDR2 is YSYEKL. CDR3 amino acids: CASSQGLRGGWGETQYF. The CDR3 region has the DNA TGCGCCAGCAGCCAAGGGTTAAGGGGGGGCTGGGGAGAGACCCAGTACTTC.

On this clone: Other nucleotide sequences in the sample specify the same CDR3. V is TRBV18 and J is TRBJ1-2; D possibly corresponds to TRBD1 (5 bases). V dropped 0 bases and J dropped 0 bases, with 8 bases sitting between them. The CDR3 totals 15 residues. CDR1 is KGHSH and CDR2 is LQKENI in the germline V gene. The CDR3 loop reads CASSPPAGTNYGYTF. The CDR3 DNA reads TGTGCCAGCTCACCACCGGCAGGGACTAACTATGGCTACACCTTC.

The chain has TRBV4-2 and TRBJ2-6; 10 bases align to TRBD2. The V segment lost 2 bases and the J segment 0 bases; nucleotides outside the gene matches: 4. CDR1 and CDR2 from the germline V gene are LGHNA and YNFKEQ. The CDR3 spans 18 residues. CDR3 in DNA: TGTGCCAGCAGCCAACTGAGCGGGGGGGCCTCTGGGGCCAACGTCCTGACTTTC. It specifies CASSQLSGGASGANVLTF.

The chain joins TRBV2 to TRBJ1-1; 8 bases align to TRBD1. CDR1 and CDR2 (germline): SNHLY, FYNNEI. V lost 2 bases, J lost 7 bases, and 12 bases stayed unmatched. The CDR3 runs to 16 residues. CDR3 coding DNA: TGTGCCAGCAGTGAAATGGGGGGCGGGACAGGAGGTGAAGCTTTCTTT. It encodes CASSEMGGGTGGEAFF.

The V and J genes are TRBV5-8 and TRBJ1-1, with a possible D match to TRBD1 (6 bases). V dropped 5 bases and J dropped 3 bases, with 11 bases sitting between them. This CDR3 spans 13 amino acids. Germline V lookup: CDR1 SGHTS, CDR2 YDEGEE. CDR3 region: CASRATGYTEAFF. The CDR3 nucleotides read TGTGCCAGCAGGGCTACAGGGTACACTGAAGCTTTCTTT.

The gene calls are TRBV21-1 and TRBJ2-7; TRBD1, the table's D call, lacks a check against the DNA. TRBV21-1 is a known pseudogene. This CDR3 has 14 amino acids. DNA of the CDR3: TGTGCCAGCAGCAATTCCCGCAGGGCCTACGAGCAGTACTTC. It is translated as CASSNSRRAYEQYF.